The 12 T cell receptor beta chains below were found in one sample sequenced in a study of T cell repertoires in cytomegalovirus infection. Antigens of these TCRs are unknown. TCRdb analysed the reads with MiXCR anew, one entry per CDR3 protein. The repertoire holds roughly 150,000 distinct CDR3 sequences, with about 22% as singletons. Sample: CD8+ T cells from cultured PBMCs, taken from culture after CMV antigen stimulation. Receptors were obtained from a human donor in good health (CMV status not recorded). Some clones in this sample may be carry-over from other donors' samples.

The rearrangement joins TRBV6-9 to TRBJ2-3, with D possibly called TRBD1 or TRBD2 (6 bases each). The V gene's germline CDR1 is MNHGY and CDR2 SVAAGI. V lost 10 bases and J lost 2, with 25 bases in between. This CDR3 is 17 amino acids long. The CDR3 protein is CANVTGTRRGNTDTQYF. CDR3 DNA sequence: TGTGCCAACGTGACCGGGACTCGTAGGGGGAACACAGATACGCAGTATTTT.

This clonotype was counted many times. The chain recombines TRBV7-2 with TRBJ1-1; D uncertain. Germline CDR1 is SGHTA and CDR2 is FQGNSA. The CDR3 contains 13 residues. V lost 1 base and J 5 bases, leaving 8 bases between the germline ends. The CDR3 DNA is TGTGCCAGCAGCTTAGATTCGGGGACTGAAGCTTTCTTT. This translates into CASSLDSGTEAFF.

The J gene is TRBJ2-5, the V gene TRBV2, with 9 bases that match TRBD2. The CDR3 is 18 amino acids. Germline assignment: CDR1 SNHLY and CDR2 FYNNEI. J lost 5 bases, V lost 2 bases, and 15 bases had no gene match. Here the CDR3 DNA reads TGTGCCAGCAGTGAATGGGGAGCGGGGGGTGGTTCCCTTGAGACCCAGTACTTC. Residues: CASSEWGAGGGSLETQYF.

This clonotype was counted only a few times. The chain combines TRBV12-3 or TRBV12-4 with TRBJ1-1, with 7 bases lining up with TRBD1. This CDR3 is built from 16 residues. The ends lost 2 bases at V and 4 bases at J; junction bases unmatched: 10. CDR3 nucleotide sequence: TGTGCCAGCAGTTTAACTACAGGGGAGAGGGGCACTGAAGCTTTCTTT. Protein sequence: CASSLTTGERGTEAFF.

This clonotype showed up just a few times. The rearrangement uses TRBV7-6 and TRBJ1-1; no reliable D call. The CDR3 is made up of 13 amino acids. Between the trimmed V and J ends, which lost 5 bases and 5 bases, there was a span of 12 bases. Per the germline V gene, CDR1 is SGHVS and CDR2 is FNYEAQ. The CDR3 region is CASSPSDGTEAFF. DNA for the CDR3: TGTGCCAGCAGCCCTTCGGACGGAACTGAAGCTTTCTTT.

The chain recombines TRBV28 with TRBJ2-7; 9 nucleotides align to TRBD1. Germline lookup yields CDR1 MDHEN and CDR2 SYDVKM. CDR3 length: 14 amino acids. The V gene end was trimmed by 6 bases and the J gene end by 1 base; junction bases not matched to a gene: 4. The DNA of the CDR3 is TGTGCCAGCAGGGACAGGGGCATGTCCTACGAGCAGTACTTC. This codes for CASRDRGMSYEQYF.

This chain joins TRBV12-3 or TRBV12-4 and TRBJ2-7; no clear D gene. The length of the CDR3 is 14 residues. V lost 6 bases and J 2 bases, leaving 14 bases between the germline ends. This chain's CDR3 is CASSLLGTPYEQYF. Written as DNA, the CDR3 is TGTGCCAGCAGCCTCCTAGGCACCCCCTACGAGCAGTACTTC.

J is TRBJ1-6 and V is TRBV10-3; possible D gene TRBD1, 5 bases. The CDR3 loop spans 16 amino acids. Germline V CDR1 and CDR2: ENHRY, SYGVKD. The V gene lost 0 bases and the J gene lost 8 bases, with 14 bases spanning the gap. The DNA of the CDR3 is TGTGCCATCAGTGAGTCTGGGGGGAATCGGGATTCACCCCTCCACTTT. Translated, it gives CAISESGGNRDSPLHF.

This chain connects TRBV7-6 to TRBJ2-7, with a tentative D call TRBD1 (5 bases). Per the germline V gene, CDR1 is SGHVS and CDR2 is FNYEAQ. Trimming cost V 5 bases and J 5 bases, with 16 bases left between them. The length of the CDR3 is 14 residues. This chain's CDR3 is CASSPSAGLDEQYF. CDR3 coding DNA: TGTGCCAGCAGCCCCTCGGCAGGGCTCGACGAGCAGTACTTC.

The J gene is TRBJ1-6, the V gene TRBV12-3 or TRBV12-4, with 10 bases that match TRBD1. The CDR3 runs 14 residues. The ends lost 7 bases at V and 9 bases at J; junction bases unmatched: 6. Here the CDR3 DNA reads TGTGCCAGCACCACGACAGGGGGCTTTTCACCCCTCCACTTT. Its protein is CASTTTGGFSPLHF.

The chain links TRBV14 to TRBJ2-4; maybe TRBD2 (6 bases). The V and J ends lost 4 bases and 1 base respectively, with 26 bases between them. CDR1 and CDR2 from the germline V gene are SGHDN and FVKESK. The CDR3 runs to 20 residues. The CDR3 protein is CASSPSPGLLEKGAKNIQYF. The CDR3, as DNA: TGTGCCAGCAGCCCGAGTCCGGGACTCCTGGAGAAGGGTGCCAAAAACATTCAGTACTTC.

This clonotype was picked up many times. J is TRBJ2-1 and V is TRBV2; D gene uncertain. Germline V gives CDR1 SNHLY, CDR2 FYNNEI. CDR3 length equals 17 residues. Trimming removed 6 bases from V and 3 bases from J, with 21 bases in between. CDR3 region: CASSPNHPQGYYNEQFF. The DNA of the CDR3 is TGTGCCAGCAGCCCCAATCATCCCCAAGGGTACTACAATGAGCAGTTCTTC.